Listed below are T cell receptor beta chains from one sample, sequenced in a study of shared clonotypes between healthy human individuals. Clones were read by immunoSEQ multiplex PCR, and TCRdb kept only the in-frame ones, dropping some. The data hold some 2 million clones, with roughly 94% observed a single time. The sample consisted of naive CD8+ T cells sorted from blood. All receptors come from a young man in good health. CDR3s leave out the opening cysteine and the closing phenylalanine or tryptophan. The D gene is left open where the match is weak.

- TRBJ2-7 TRBV10-3 AISASSTAHEQY
TRBD1 TRBJ1-5 TRBV6-1 ASSEDRVQPQH
TRBD1 TRBJ1-2 TRBV6-5 ASSYTGAIYT
TRBD1 TRBJ1-1 TRBV7-9 ASSSGQGDTEAF
- TRBJ2-7 TRBV5-4 ASSPEVRGSYEQY
- TRBJ1-3 TRBV29-1 SVEGTSYYQRNTIY
- TRBJ2-7 TRBV28 ASSLSLSYEQY
TRBD1 TRBJ1-5 TRBV28 ASSSGQGNQPQH
- TRBJ2-1 TRBV4-3 ASSQDRSSYNEQF
- TRBJ2-2 TRBV4-1 ASSHRGASATGELF
- TRBJ2-6 TRBV28 ASSLYQGGFSSGANVLT
TRBD2 TRBJ2-7 TRBV10-2 ASSESAGGHEQY
- TRBJ2-1 TRBV2 ASLRSYNEQF
- TRBJ1-6 TRBV5-1 ASSLERYSPLH
- TRBJ2-7 TRBV2 ASRQAPGTSYEQY
- TRBJ1-1 TRBV19 ASSIDWGITEAF
- TRBJ1-2 TRBV9 ASSGPGRELTGYT
- TRBJ2-7 TRBV11-2 ASSFVFRGDLRDYEQY
TRBD2 TRBJ2-7 TRBV20-1 SADGLGEQY
- TRBJ2-2 TRBV4-1 ASSPGRTGELF
- TRBJ1-2 TRBV6-5 ASSPGTAPYGYT
- TRBJ2-5 TRBV6-5 ASSYGGTEETQY
TRBD1 TRBJ1-2 TRBV27 ASSSGTGGGGYGYT
- TRBJ2-1 TRBV6-5 ASSYSNEQF
- TRBJ1-1 TRBV9 ASSPLLGTEAF
- TRBJ2-7 TRBV30 AWSLSYEQY
- TRBJ2-2 TRBV7-6 ASSLLLRPGNTGELF
- TRBJ2-3 TRBV4-1 ASSQEVGSSTDTQY
TRBD1 TRBJ2-7 TRBV28 ASSLRGLLSYEQY
TRBD2 TRBJ2-3 TRBV14 ASSQDPSREGLIPTDTQY
- TRBJ2-7 TRBV7-8 ASSQDRTGQSSYEQY
- TRBJ1-4 TRBV4-1 ASSQDGSGGDEKLF
- TRBJ1-1 TRBV6-5 ASSYGGTTEAF
- TRBJ2-3 TRBV6-1 ASSEAPGFLIADTQY
- TRBJ1-5 TRBV27 ASSPTGLNQPQH
- TRBJ1-2 TRBV10-3 AISAGGDGYT
- TRBJ2-3 TRBV27 ASSFSGGITDTQY
TRBD1 TRBJ2-7 TRBV10-3 AISEGQGSYEQY
- TRBJ1-2 TRBV29-1 SVEVESGINYGYT
- TRBJ2-5 TRBV14 ASSQDIRTALQETQY
- TRBJ1-3 TRBV30 AWDGGTTGNTIY